This entry features one T cell receptor (beta chain) sequence. These data originate in a study of T-cell reconstitution after alpha-beta-depleted transplantation in children. Trimming left V 1 base short and J 4 bases short, with 7 bases between. This CDR3 has 14 amino acids. The V gene's germline CDR1 is SEHNR and CDR2 FQNEAQ (reference sequence). The library targeted TCRbeta and was prepared with unique molecular identifiers. TCRdb processed the PCR reads anew with MiXCR; each CDR3 protein has one entry. The sample holds some 500,000 distinct CDR3 sequences; approximately 20% are singletons and the top ten take roughly 3.3%.

Sample: PBMCs from the stem cell graft donor, taken from the stem cell graft. V is TRBV7-9 and J is TRBJ2-2; D unclear. This receptor was taken from a human donor who donated a stem cell graft to a child with acute lymphoblastic leukemia. CDR3 nucleotide sequence: TGTGCCAGCAGCTTAGTTGGGATCACCGGGGAGCTGTTTTTT. This sequence encodes CASSLVGITGELFF.